These 31 T cell receptor beta chains originate from one sample sequenced in a study of glioma-infiltrating T cells. Using RNA template, CDR3s of TCR alpha and beta were amplified with iRepertoire arm-PCR. One entry per CDR3 protein results from TCRdb running MiXCR on the multiplex PCR reads. The repertoire holds around 130,000 distinct CDR3 sequences, with under 25% as singletons. Specimen: glioma tissue, nonneoplastic brain tissue, or PBMCs (not recorded which). The receptors shown here come from a human donor with low-grade glioma or glioblastoma, undergoing nonglioma brain surgery, or in good health (not recorded which).

The J gene is TRBJ1-1, the V gene TRBV2; 7 bases match TRBD1. V was clipped by 6 bases and J by 5 bases; unmatched bases: 15. Germline V CDR1 and CDR2: SNHLY, FYNNEI. The CDR3 extends over 16 amino acids. The chain's CDR3 is CASRLGYTGVGTEAFF. The CDR3 nucleotides are TGTGCCAGCAGATTGGGGTACACAGGGGTAGGGACTGAAGCTTTCTTT.

At least ten counts were recorded for this clonotype. The rearrangement uses TRBV27 and TRBJ1-3; D is unresolved. Per germline, CDR1 MNHEY and CDR2 SMNVEV (reference sequence). The germline V and J ends were trimmed by 6 bases and 0 bases, with 6 bases remaining between them. The CDR3 runs 13 residues. The CDR3 here is CASRPGSGNTIYF. The CDR3 DNA sequence: TGTGCCAGCAGACCAGGCTCTGGAAACACCATATATTTT.

This clonotype has more than one count but fewer than ten. The J gene is TRBJ2-3, the V gene TRBV7-2; D is undetermined. The CDR3 loop spans 15 amino acids. Trimming cost V 0 bases and J 2 bases, with 9 bases left between them. Germline loops: CDR1 SGHTA, CDR2 FQGNSA. As DNA, the CDR3 is TGTGCCAGCAGCTTAGCGGGTCCGACCACAGATACGCAGTATTTT. This sequence encodes CASSLAGPTTDTQYF.

As concerns this clonotype: At one end, the junction sequence differs from germline, possibly due to a read error. The rearrangement joins TRBV3-1 to TRBJ1-4, with D maybe TRBD1 (5 bases). Germline CDR1 reads LGHDT; CDR2 reads YNNKEL (reference sequence). The CDR3 is 16 amino acids. CDR3 sequence: CASSQVGWGYAEKLLF. The CDR3 DNA is TGTGCCAGCAGCCAAGTTGGTTGGGGGTACGCTGAAAAACTGCTTTTT.

V and J are TRBV7-2 and TRBJ2-7; maybe TRBD1 (7 bases). The CDR3 sequence is 14 residues long. CDR1 and CDR2 from the germline V gene are SGHTA and FQGNSA. V lost 8 bases, J lost 7 bases, and 21 bases lay in between. The CDR3 is CASGLALRGQEQYV. Written as DNA, the CDR3 is TGTGCCAGCGGCCTAGCGCTCAGGGGACAGGAGCAGTACGTC.

The V and J genes are TRBV6-1 and TRBJ2-7; 7 bases fit TRBD1. The CDR3 is 13 residues long. The germline gives CDR1 MNHNS, CDR2 SASEGT. After removal of 6 bases from V and 7 bases from J, the junction contained 9 bases not matched to a gene. Here the CDR3 reads CASRSYRGHEQYV. The CDR3 bases are TGTGCCAGCAGATCGTACAGGGGACATGAGCAGTACGTC.

This sequence joins TRBV19 and TRBJ2-5, with D perhaps matching TRBD2 (5 bases). V was trimmed by 6 bases and J by 2 bases, leaving 10 bases between them. Germline V gene data show CDR1 as LNHDA and CDR2 as SQIVND (reference sequence). The CDR3 is 13 residues long. CDR3 residues: CASSSDFQETQYF. The CDR3 DNA is TGTGCCAGTAGCTCGGACTTTCAAGAGACCCAGTACTTC.

CDR3 sequence (DNA): TGTGCCAGCACCCCGTTCGGAACCGTGGATACGCAGTATTTT. It is translated as CASTPFGTVDTQYF. This sequence joins TRBV14 and TRBJ2-3; D gene unclear. This CDR3 is built from 14 residues. The germline V and J ends were trimmed by 7 bases and 6 bases, with 17 bases remaining between them. Germline lookup yields CDR1 SGHDN and CDR2 FVKESK.

CDR3 sequence reads: CASSRNEQYV. CDR3 sequence (DNA): TGTGCCAGCAGTCGGAATGAGCAGTACGTC. J is TRBJ2-7 and V is TRBV12-3 or TRBV12-4; D not resolved. The CDR3 totals 10 residues. V was pared by 5 bases and J by 7 bases, with 6 bases between.

Ten or more counts support this clonotype. This chain uses TRBV27 with TRBJ1-1; TRBD1 aligns across 8 bases. From germline, CDR1 is MNHEY and CDR2 SMNVEV (reference sequence). V dropped 6 bases and J dropped 0; count of bases not matched to a gene: 12. There are 17 residues in the CDR3. In nucleotides, the CDR3 is TGTGCCAGCAGGCCATTCGACAGGGGTAAGGTGAACACTGAAGCTTTCTTT. Amino acids: CASRPFDRGKVNTEAFF.

This clonotype has a handful of counts. The chain joins TRBV10-3 to TRBJ1-1; D may be TRBD1 (5 bases). V lost 6 bases to trimming and J lost 2 bases, with 13 bases between them. Germline values: CDR1 ENHRY, CDR2 SYGVKD. This CDR3 spans 14 amino acids. The DNA for the CDR3 is TGTGCCATCAGGGGACTCCAGGACAACACTGAAGCTTTCTTT. It yields the protein CAIRGLQDNTEAFF.

The chain links TRBV7-2 to TRBJ2-3; D remains unclear. Trimming removed 4 bases from V and 2 bases from J, with 13 bases in between. Germline CDR1 is SGHTA and CDR2 is FQGNSA. CDR3 length: 15 residues. CDR3 residues: CASSSVPESTDTQYF. The CDR3 DNA sequence: TGTGCCAGCAGCTCGGTCCCTGAATCCACAGATACGCAGTATTTT.

The sample holds many counts of this clonotype. The chain combines TRBV12-3 or TRBV12-4 with TRBJ2-3; D is possibly TRBD1 (5 bases). The CDR3 has 12 residues. V was pared by 6 bases and J by 6 bases, with 10 bases between. CDR3 nucleotides: TGTGCCAGCAGGTCAGGGTTGGATACGCAGTATTTT. Its protein product is CASRSGLDTQYF.

This clonotype was picked up many times. CDR3 protein: CASSLARGLFSYNEQFF. In DNA, the CDR3 is TGTGCCAGCAGCTTAGCTAGGGGCTTATTCTCCTACAATGAGCAGTTCTTC. The chain is built from TRBV7-9 and TRBJ2-1; weak D call: TRBD1 (5 bases). Deletions cut 0 bases from V and 0 bases from J, with 12 bases between. Germline V gene lookup returns CDR1 SEHNR and CDR2 FQNEAQ (reference sequence). The CDR3 consists of 17 residues. The entire variable domain, with the rest obtained from reference TRBV7-9 and TRBJ2-1, is as follows: DTGVSQNPRHKITKRGQNVTFRCDPISEHNRLYWYRQTLGQGPEFLTYFQNEAQLEKSRLLSDRFSAERPKGSFSTLEIQRTEQGDSAMYLCASSLARGLFSYNEQFFGPGTRLTVL.

This clonotype appeared a few times. V gene TRBV20-1 combines with J gene TRBJ2-5; no definite D call. Germline lookup yields CDR1 DFQATT and CDR2 SNEGSKA (reference sequence). The CDR3 loop spans 15 amino acids. Trimming took 0 bases from V and 0 from J, leaving 11 bases between them. Here the CDR3 reads CSARDSGSYQETQYF. CDR3 DNA sequence: TGCAGTGCTAGAGATAGTGGTAGTTACCAAGAGACCCAGTACTTC.

This clonotype was seen only once. The rearrangement uses TRBV24-1 and TRBJ2-7; a weak D match, TRBD2 (6 bases). CDR3 length equals 17 residues. Germline V lookup: CDR1 KGHDR, CDR2 SFDVKD. The germline V and J ends were trimmed by 4 bases and 3 bases, with 21 bases remaining between them. In DNA, the CDR3 is TGTGCCACCAGTGACCCCGGGGGAGAGACTAGTTTCTACGAGCAGTACGTC. Translated: CATSDPGGETSFYEQYV.

In its sample, this clonotype was seen a few times. This may be a read error: a much more frequent sequence differs by one nucleotide. This rearrangement joins TRBV10-3 to TRBJ1-1; no firm D call. In germline, CDR1 is ENHRY, CDR2 SYGVKD. CDR3 length: 11 amino acids. Deletions cut 6 bases from V and 2 bases from J, with 4 bases between. The CDR3 sequence is CAIRGNTEAFF. The CDR3 DNA sequence: TGTGCCATCAGGGGAAACACTGAAGCTTTCTTT.

The chain uses TRBV2 and TRBJ1-1; possible D gene TRBD1, 5 bases. Germline lookup yields CDR1 SNHLY and CDR2 FYNNEI. The CDR3 extends over 15 amino acids. V dropped 3 bases and J dropped 0 bases, with 11 bases sitting between them. CDR3 nucleotide sequence: TGTGCCAGCAGTGATAGGGGATTCATGAACACTGAAGCTTTCTTT. Residues: CASSDRGFMNTEAFF.

The chain joins TRBV19 to TRBJ1-4; no firm D call. Germline CDR1 and CDR2: LNHDA and SQIVND (reference sequence). The length of the CDR3 is 14 residues. V gave up 6 bases and J gave up 0 bases, with 8 bases separating them. The DNA for the CDR3 is TGTGCCAGTAGCACGAGAGCAACTAATGAAAAACTGTTTTTT. This encodes CASSTRATNEKLFF.

This clonotype has at least ten counts. The chain has TRBV20-1 and TRBJ2-1, with D unresolved. The V and J ends lost 6 bases and 10 bases respectively, with 10 bases between them. This CDR3 contains 10 residues. Germline V gene sequence: CDR1 DFQATT, CDR2 SNEGSKA (reference sequence). The CDR3 bases are TGCAGTGCCGCCGGGCTGGAGCAGTTCTTC. This encodes CSAAGLEQFF.

The chain has TRBV5-1 and TRBJ2-7; D is undetermined. The V end was cut by 0 bases, the J end by 0 bases, with 7 bases between. The CDR3 has 14 residues. The germline CDR1 and CDR2 sequences are SGHRS and YFSETQ. The CDR3 region is CASSLDESSYEQYV. In nucleotides, the CDR3 is TGCGCCAGCAGCTTGGATGAGAGCTCCTACGAGCAGTACGTC.

The genes are TRBV6-1 and TRBJ2-7, with TRBD1 matching over 7 bases. Unmatched junction bases numbered 7, after V lost 8 bases and J lost 0 bases. CDR3 length: 14 amino acids. The germline CDR1 and CDR2 sequences are MNHNS and SASEGT. The CDR3 region is CASSPGQYSYEQYV. DNA for the CDR3: TGTGCCAGCTCTCCGGGACAGTACTCCTACGAGCAGTACGTC.

This clonotype was recorded at least ten times. The J gene is TRBJ1-1, the V gene TRBV20-1; D unresolved. The CDR3 consists of 13 residues. The ends were cut back, 2 bases at V and 0 bases at J, with 7 bases in the middle. Germline lookup yields CDR1 DFQATT and CDR2 SNEGSKA (reference sequence). This CDR3 reads CSARKGMNTEAFF. CDR3 sequence (DNA): TGCAGTGCTAGAAAGGGCATGAACACTGAAGCTTTCTTT.

With respect to this clonotype: This may be a read error: a much more frequent sequence differs by one nucleotide. The chain combines TRBV2 with TRBJ1-2; no firm D call. The V and J ends lost 0 bases and 9 bases respectively, with 5 bases between them. The CDR3 consists of 11 residues. From germline, CDR1 is SNHLY and CDR2 FYNNEI. CDR3 in DNA: TGTGCCAGCAGTGAAGCGCTTAGCTACACCTTC. Its protein product is CASSEALSYTF. The full variable domain, completed using reference TRBV2 and TRBJ1-2, is EPEVTQTPSHQVTQMGQEVILRCVPISNHLYFYWYRQILGQKVEFLVSFYNNEISEKSEIFDDQFSVERPDGSNFTLKIRSTKLEDSAMYFCASSEALSYTFGSGTRLTVV.

V and J are TRBV27 and TRBJ1-6; a possible D gene is TRBD1 (6 bases). V lost 9 bases to trimming and J lost 6 bases, with 15 bases between them. Germline V gene data show CDR1 as MNHEY and CDR2 as SMNVEV (reference sequence). The CDR3 sequence is 14 residues long. The CDR3 spells CASSGQPSNSPLHF. The CDR3, as DNA: TGTGCCAGTAGTGGACAGCCTAGTAATTCACCCCTCCACTTT.

Concerning this clonotype itself: With a much larger clone just one base away, this may be a read error. This sequence joins TRBV15 and TRBJ2-2; D is possibly TRBD1 (6 bases). Trimming took off 9 bases at V and 1 base at J, with 12 bases between the two ends. This CDR3 has 14 amino acids. Germline V gene data show CDR1 as LNHNV and CDR2 as YYDKDF (reference sequence). The CDR3 spells CATLRDKNTGELFF. CDR3 in DNA: TGTGCCACACTCCGGGACAAGAACACCGGGGAGCTGTTTTTT.

This clonotype has at least ten counts. The V gene is TRBV20-1, the J gene TRBJ2-1, with a possible D match to TRBD2 (6 bases). This CDR3 has 16 residues. The germline CDR1 and CDR2 sequences are DFQATT and SNEGSKA (reference sequence). V dropped 0 bases and J dropped 3 bases, with 15 bases sitting between them. CDR3: CSARDQGTQSYNEQFF. The CDR3 nucleotides are TGCAGTGCTAGAGATCAAGGGACTCAGAGCTACAATGAGCAGTTCTTC.

This clonotype was observed a few times. The chain combines TRBV3-1 with TRBJ2-3, with unresolved D. Germline lookup yields CDR1 LGHDT and CDR2 YNNKEL (reference sequence). V was pared by 0 bases and J by 0 bases, with 16 bases between. This CDR3 region has 18 residues. Here the CDR3 DNA reads TGTGCCAGCAGCCAAGAGGGCCGGAATTATCCTAGCACAGATACGCAGTATTTT. Translated: CASSQEGRNYPSTDTQYF.

In this sample, this clonotype turned up many times. The chain carries TRBV28 and TRBJ1-1, with no clear D. Germline V lookup: CDR1 MDHEN, CDR2 SYDVKM. The CDR3 consists of 11 residues. Trimming pared 6 bases from V and 8 bases from J, leaving 10 bases between. CDR3: CASSYRDEAFF. CDR3 bases: TGTGCCAGCAGCTACAGAGACGAAGCTTTCTTT.

The V gene is TRBV14, the J gene TRBJ1-6; no clear D. V was pared by 4 bases and J by 0 bases, with 7 bases between. CDR1 and CDR2 from the germline V gene are SGHDN and FVKESK. CDR3 length: 15 amino acids. This chain's CDR3 is CASSPRSSYNSPLHF. CDR3 nucleotide sequence: TGTGCCAGCAGCCCCCGGAGCTCCTATAATTCACCCCTCCACTTT.

This chain joins TRBV9 and TRBJ2-1; 13 nucleotides match TRBD2. Trimming cost V 3 bases and J 10 bases; bases outside gene matches: 7. The CDR3 is made up of 15 amino acids. Germline CDR1 reads SGDLS; CDR2 reads YYNGEE. The CDR3 nucleotides read TGTGCCAGCAGCGCCGGGACTAGCGGGGCGGAGGAGCAGTTCTTC. This codes for CASSAGTSGAEEQFF.